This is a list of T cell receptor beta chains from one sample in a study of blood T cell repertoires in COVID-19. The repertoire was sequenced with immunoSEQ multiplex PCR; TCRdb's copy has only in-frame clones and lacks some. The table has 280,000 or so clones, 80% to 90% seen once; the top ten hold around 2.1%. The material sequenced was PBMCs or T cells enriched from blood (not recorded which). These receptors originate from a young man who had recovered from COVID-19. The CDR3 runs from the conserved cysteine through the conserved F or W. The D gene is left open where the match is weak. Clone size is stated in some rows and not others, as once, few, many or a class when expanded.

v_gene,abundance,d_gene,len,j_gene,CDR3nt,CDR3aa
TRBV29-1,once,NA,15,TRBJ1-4,TGCAGCGTTGAAGATTGGGGGGGAACTAATGAAAAACTGTTTTTT,CSVEDWGGTNEKLFF
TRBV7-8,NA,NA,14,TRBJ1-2,TGTGCCAGCAGCGCGAGGGACTCAGGCTATGGCTACACCTTC,CASSARDSGYGYTF
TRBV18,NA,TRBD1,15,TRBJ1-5,TGTGCCAGCTCACCACGGACAGGTGTCAATCAGCCCCAGCATTTT,CASSPRTGVNQPQHF
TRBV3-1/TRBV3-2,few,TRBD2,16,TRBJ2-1,TGTGCCAGCAGCCCCCGACCGGGGGGGGTCTACAATGAGCAGTTCTTC,CASSPRPGGVYNEQFF
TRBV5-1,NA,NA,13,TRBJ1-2,TGCGCCAGCAGCACCGAAAGGGGGTATGGCTACACCTTC,CASSTERGYGYTF
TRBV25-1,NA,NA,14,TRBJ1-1,TGTGCCAGCAGTGAAACCACCCAGGTCACTGAAGCTTTCTTT,CASSETTQVTEAFF
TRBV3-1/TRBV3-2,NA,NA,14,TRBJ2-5,TGTGCCAGCAGCCGATCGGGGGGCACGGAGACCCAGTACTTC,CASSRSGGTETQYF
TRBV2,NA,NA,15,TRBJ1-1,TGTGCCAGCAGTGAATGGGGCAGGGGGAACACTGAAGCTTTCTTT,CASSEWGRGNTEAFF
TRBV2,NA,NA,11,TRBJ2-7,TGTGCCAGCAAGGGGTATTTCGAGCAGTACTTC,CASKGYFEQYF
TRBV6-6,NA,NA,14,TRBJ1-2,TGTGCCAGCGGGCCCCCCCAGGGAGGGTATGGCTACACCTTC,CASGPPQGGYGYTF
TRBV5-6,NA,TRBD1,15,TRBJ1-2,TGTGCCAGCAGCCCAAAAAGCAGGGGGTTATATGGCTACACCTTC,CASSPKSRGLYGYTF
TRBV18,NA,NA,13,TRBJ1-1,TGTGCCAGCTCCCGGGAGGTCGGAACTGAAGCTTTCTTT,CASSREVGTEAFF
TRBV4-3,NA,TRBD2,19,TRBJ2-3,TGCGCCAGCAGCCAATTAGCCGTTCGTGGCGGGGGAGTATCAGATACGCAGTATTTT,CASSQLAVRGGGVSDTQYF
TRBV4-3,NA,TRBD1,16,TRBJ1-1,TGCGCCAGCAGCCGATCCTTCCGGGACAGTAACACTGAAGCTTTCTTT,CASSRSFRDSNTEAFF
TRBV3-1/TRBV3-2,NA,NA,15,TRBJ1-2,TGTGCCAGCAGCCAAGAGTTAGGACAGTCCTATGGCTACACCTTC,CASSQELGQSYGYTF
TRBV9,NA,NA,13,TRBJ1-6,TGTGCCAGCAGCGTCAGGGATAATTCACCCCTCCACTTT,CASSVRDNSPLHF
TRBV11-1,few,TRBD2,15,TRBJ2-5,TGTGCCAGCAGCTTCGGACTAGCGAGGGGAGAGACCCAGTACTTC,CASSFGLARGETQYF
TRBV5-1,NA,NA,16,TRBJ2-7,TGCGCCAGCAGCTTGATCGGTTCAGGGGCTTCTTACGAGCAGTACTTC,CASSLIGSGASYEQYF
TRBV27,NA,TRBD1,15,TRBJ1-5,TGTGCCAGCAGACCGGGACAGGGGGGCGGTCAGCCCCAGCATTTT,CASRPGQGGGQPQHF
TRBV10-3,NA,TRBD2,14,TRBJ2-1,TGTGCCATCAGTGGGACTAGCGGGGGGCAAGAGCAGTTCTTC,CAISGTSGGQEQFF
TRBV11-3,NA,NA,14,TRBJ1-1,TGTGCCAGCAGCCCGACCGGGGGGAACACTGAAGCTTTCTTT,CASSPTGGNTEAFF
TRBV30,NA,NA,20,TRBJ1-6,TGTGCCTGGAGGCTATCGACGCGGGGTCAACTTCCTTCCTATAATTCACCCCTCCACTTT,CAWRLSTRGQLPSYNSPLHF
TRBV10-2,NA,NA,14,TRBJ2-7,TGCGCCAGCAGTGAGTCGGGCGGGGGCAACGAGCAGTACTTC,CASSESGGGNEQYF
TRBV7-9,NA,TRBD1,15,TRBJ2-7,TGTGCCAGCAGCTTATCTGGGACAGGTCCCTACGAGCAGTACTTC,CASSLSGTGPYEQYF
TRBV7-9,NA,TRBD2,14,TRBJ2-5,TGTGCCAGCAGCTCGGGACTAGCTGGCCGGACCCAGTACTTC,CASSSGLAGRTQYF
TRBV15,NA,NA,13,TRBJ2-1,TGTGCCACCAGCAGAGATCAACAGCTCGAGCAGTTCTTC,CATSRDQQLEQFF
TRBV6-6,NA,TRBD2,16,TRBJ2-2,TGTGCCAGCAGTTACAGCGGGGGCCGGGGCACCGGGGAGCTGTTTTTT,CASSYSGGRGTGELFF
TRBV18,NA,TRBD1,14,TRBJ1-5,TGTGCCAGCTCACCTAACAGGGGTGATCAGCCCCAGCATTTT,CASSPNRGDQPQHF
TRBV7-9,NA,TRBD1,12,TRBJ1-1,TGTGCCAGCAGCTTTAGGACAGGGGAGGCTTTCTTT,CASSFRTGEAFF
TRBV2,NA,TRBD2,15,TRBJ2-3,TGTGCCAGCAGTGAAAAAAGCGGGGGGGGCGGTACGCAGTATTTT,CASSEKSGGGGTQYF
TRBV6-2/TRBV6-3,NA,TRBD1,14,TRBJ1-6,TGTGCCAGCAGTCCCGGACAGGACAATTCACCCCTCCACTTT,CASSPGQDNSPLHF
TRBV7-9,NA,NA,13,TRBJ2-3,TGTGCCAGCAGCTTTCCCTCGGCAGATACGCAGTATTTT,CASSFPSADTQYF
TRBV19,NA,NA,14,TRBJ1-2,TGTGCCAGTAGTATCAGAGACAGGAGCTATGGCTACACCTTC,CASSIRDRSYGYTF
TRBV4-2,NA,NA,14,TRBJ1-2,TGTGCCAGCAGCCAAGATGGAACAGTGGCTGGCTACACCTTC,CASSQDGTVAGYTF
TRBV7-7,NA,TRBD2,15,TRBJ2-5,TGTGCTAGCAGCTTACGGGCGGGGGAACAAGAGACCCAGTACTTC,CASSLRAGEQETQYF
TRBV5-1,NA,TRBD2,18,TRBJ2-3,TGCGCCAGCAGCTTGGGAACTAGCGGCTCCTGGGAGACAGATACGCAGTATTTT,CASSLGTSGSWETDTQYF
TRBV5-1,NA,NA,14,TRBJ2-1,TGCGCCAGCAGCTTGGACGGGGGTTACAATGAGCAGTTCTTC,CASSLDGGYNEQFF
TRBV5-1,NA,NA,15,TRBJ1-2,TGCGCCAGCAGCTTGGCCAGGGTAGCTAACTATGGCTACACCTTC,CASSLARVANYGYTF
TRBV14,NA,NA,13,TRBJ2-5,TGTGCCAGCAGCCAAGGGACACTGGGGACCCAGTACTTC,CASSQGTLGTQYF
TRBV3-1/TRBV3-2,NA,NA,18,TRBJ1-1,TGTGCCAGCAGCCAAGATTGGGGGGGGGCGCAGGTGAACACTGAAGCTTTCTTT,CASSQDWGGAQVNTEAFF
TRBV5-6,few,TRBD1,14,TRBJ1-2,TGTGCCAGCAGCTTCCGGGACAGGCGCTATGGCTACACCTTC,CASSFRDRRYGYTF